This TCR beta chain was sequenced during a study of siplizumab effects on memory and regulatory T cells. Regarding the study as a whole: On average, about 70% of mappable alloreactive CD4+ clones were Treg-derived under siplizumab, against 25% to 30% in controls. Significantly reduced by siplizumab was the cumulative frequency of alloreactive sequences, namely those traceable to unstimulated CD4+ memory cells. Researchers could map only a minor fraction of alloreactive clones to unstimulated subsets.

As regards this clone: Its antigen is not identified.

The ends were cut back, 6 bases at V and 2 bases at J, with 14 bases in the middle. CDR3 length: 15 residues. Germline lookup yields CDR1 KGHSH and CDR2 LQKENI. Sequencing was performed with immunoSEQ multiplex PCR; in TCRdb, only in-frame clones are kept and a portion is missing. The sample gives fewer than 120,000 clones, around nine tenths of which show up once; 1.3% is in the top ten. What was sequenced was CD4+ T cells sorted from blood. The V gene is TRBV18, the J gene TRBJ2-1; D possibly corresponds to TRBD2 (6 bases). The clonotype originates from a human donor in good health. The CDR3 is CASSLGSGTYNEQFF. CDR3 nucleotides: TGTGCCAGCTCTTTGGGTAGCGGTACCTACAATGAGCAGTTCTTC. Full variable domain (outside the CDR3, taken from reference TRBV18 and TRBJ2-1): NAGVMQNPRHLVRRRGQEARLRCSPMKGHSHVYWYRQLPEEGLKFMVYLQKENIIDESGMPKERFSAEFPKEGPSILRIQQVVRGDSAAYFCASSLGSGTYNEQFFGPGTRLTVL.